This TCR beta chain appears in the sequencing data of a study of CD8 T cells in ankylosing spondylitis. Points from the study as a whole: Enrichment of disease-linked clones was reportedly significant in matched ankylosing spondylitis synovial fluid.

A single record per CDR3 protein comes from TCRdb applying MiXCR to the 5' RACE reads. The repertoire includes around 330,000 distinct CDR3 sequences, around a tenth of them detected once, and roughly 9.2% sits in the top ten. This clonotype was found many times. What it recognizes is unknown. The germline V and J ends were trimmed by 0 bases and 7 bases, with 16 bases remaining between them. Germline CDR1 is DFQATT and CDR2 is SNEGSKA (reference sequence). The CDR3 is 16 amino acids. This sequence joins TRBV20-1 and TRBJ1-6; D remains ambiguous. This TCR was sampled from a female donor with ankylosing spondylitis or in good health (not recorded which). The source material was blood, either unsorted or a sorted T cell fraction (not recorded which). CDR3 amino acids: CSARDRAHLGNSPLHF. DNA for the CDR3: TGCAGTGCTAGAGATCGGGCTCACTTGGGAAATTCACCCCTCCACTTT.